This TCR beta chain was found in a study of technical replicates of blood from a handful of donors. Libraries were prepared by immunoSEQ multiplex PCR; TCRdb keeps only in-frame clonotypes and omits some of them. The profile shows more than 90,000 clones, less than 96% of them singletons. Looked up from germline, CDR1 is SNHLY and CDR2 is FYNNEI. The ends lost 7 bases at V and 7 bases at J; junction bases unmatched: 10. The CDR3 runs 14 residues. This clonotype was sampled from a human donor in good health. The chain combines TRBV2 with TRBJ1-1; TRBD1 matches at 9 bases. The sample comprised T cells isolated from PBMCs. The CDR3 spells CASKRDREGSEAFF. In DNA, the CDR3 is TGTGCCAGCAAGAGGGACAGGGAAGGAAGTGAAGCTTTCTTT. The whole variable domain, filled in from reference TRBV2 and TRBJ1-1, reads EPEVTQTPSHQVTQMGQEVILRCVPISNHLYFYWYRQILGQKVEFLVSFYNNEISEKSEIFDDQFSVERPDGSNFTLKIRSTKLEDSAMYFCASKRDREGSEAFFGQGTRLTVV.